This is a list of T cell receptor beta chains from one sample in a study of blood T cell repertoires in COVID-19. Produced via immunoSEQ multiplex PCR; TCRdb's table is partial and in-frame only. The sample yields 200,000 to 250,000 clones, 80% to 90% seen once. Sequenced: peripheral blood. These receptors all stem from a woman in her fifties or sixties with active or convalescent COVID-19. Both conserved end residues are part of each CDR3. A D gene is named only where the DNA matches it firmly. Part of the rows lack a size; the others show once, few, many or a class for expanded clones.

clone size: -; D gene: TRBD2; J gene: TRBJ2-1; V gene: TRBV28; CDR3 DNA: TGTGCCAGCAGTTTCCGAGAGGGGACTAGCGGGAGAGGAGGCGAGCAGTTCTTC; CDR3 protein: CASSFREGTSGRGGEQFF
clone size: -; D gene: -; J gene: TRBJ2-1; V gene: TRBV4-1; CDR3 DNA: TGCGCCAGCAGCCAAGATGGCAGGGGAAAATACAATGAGCAGTTCTTC; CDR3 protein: CASSQDGRGKYNEQFF
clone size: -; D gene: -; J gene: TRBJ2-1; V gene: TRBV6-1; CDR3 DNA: TGTGCCAGCAGTGAACTAGTTCACTCCTACAATGAGCAGTTCTTC; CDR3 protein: CASSELVHSYNEQFF
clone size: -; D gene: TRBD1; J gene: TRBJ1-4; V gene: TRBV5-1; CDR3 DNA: TGCGCCAGCAGCCCACTAGGGACAGGGAGTGAAAAACTGTTTTTT; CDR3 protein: CASSPLGTGSEKLFF
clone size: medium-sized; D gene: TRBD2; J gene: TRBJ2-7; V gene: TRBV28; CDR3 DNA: TGTGCCAGCAGTTGGGGGACTAGCGGGAGCTCCTACGAGCAGTACTTC; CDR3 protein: CASSWGTSGSSYEQYF
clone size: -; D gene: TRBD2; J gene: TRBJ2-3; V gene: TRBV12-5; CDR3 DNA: TGTGCTAGTGGGACTAGCGGGAGTGGAGATACGCAGTATTTT; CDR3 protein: CASGTSGSGDTQYF
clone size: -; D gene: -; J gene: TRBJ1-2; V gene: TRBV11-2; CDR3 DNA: TGTGCCAGCAGCTTAGCCCCGACAGGTTATGGCTACACCTTC; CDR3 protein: CASSLAPTGYGYTF
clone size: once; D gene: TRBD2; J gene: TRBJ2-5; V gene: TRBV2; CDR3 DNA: TGTGCCAGCAGTAAATTGGGAGGGTATCAAGAGACCCAGTACTTC; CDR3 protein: CASSKLGGYQETQYF
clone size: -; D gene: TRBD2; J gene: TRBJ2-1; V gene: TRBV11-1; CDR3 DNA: TGTGCCAGCAGCGAGACGGGACTAGCGGGATCTAATGAGCAGTTCTTC; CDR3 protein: CASSETGLAGSNEQFF
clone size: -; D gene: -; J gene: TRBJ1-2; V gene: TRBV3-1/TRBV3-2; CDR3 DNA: TGTGCCAGCAGCCAAAGAGATTATGGCTACACCTTC; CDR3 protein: CASSQRDYGYTF
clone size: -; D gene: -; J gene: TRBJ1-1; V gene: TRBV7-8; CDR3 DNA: TGTGCCAGCAGCTTGGCAGGCATGAACACTGAAGCTTTCTTT; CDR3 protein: CASSLAGMNTEAFF